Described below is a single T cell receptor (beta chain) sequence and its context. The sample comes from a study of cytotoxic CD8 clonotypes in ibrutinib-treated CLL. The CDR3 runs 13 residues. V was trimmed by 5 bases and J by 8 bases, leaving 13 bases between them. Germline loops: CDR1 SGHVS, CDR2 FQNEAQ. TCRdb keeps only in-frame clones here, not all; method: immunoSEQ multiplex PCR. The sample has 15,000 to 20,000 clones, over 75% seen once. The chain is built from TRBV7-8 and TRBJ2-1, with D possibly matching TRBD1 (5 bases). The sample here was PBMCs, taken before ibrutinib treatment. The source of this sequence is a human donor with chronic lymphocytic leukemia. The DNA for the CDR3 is TGTGCCAGCAGCCCACCCAGGGTGGATGAGCAGTTCTTC. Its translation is CASSPPRVDEQFF.